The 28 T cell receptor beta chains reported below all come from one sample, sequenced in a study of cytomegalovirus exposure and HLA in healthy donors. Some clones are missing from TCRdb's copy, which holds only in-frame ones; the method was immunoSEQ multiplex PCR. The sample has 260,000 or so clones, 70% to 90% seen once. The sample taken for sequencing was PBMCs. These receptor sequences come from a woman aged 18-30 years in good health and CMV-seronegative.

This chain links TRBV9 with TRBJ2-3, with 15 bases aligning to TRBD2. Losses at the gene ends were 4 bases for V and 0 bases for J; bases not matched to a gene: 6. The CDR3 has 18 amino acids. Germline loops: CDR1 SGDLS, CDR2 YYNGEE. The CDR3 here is CASSQGLAGGTSTDTQYF. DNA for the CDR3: TGTGCCAGCAGCCAGGGACTAGCGGGAGGCACTAGCACAGATACGCAGTATTTT.

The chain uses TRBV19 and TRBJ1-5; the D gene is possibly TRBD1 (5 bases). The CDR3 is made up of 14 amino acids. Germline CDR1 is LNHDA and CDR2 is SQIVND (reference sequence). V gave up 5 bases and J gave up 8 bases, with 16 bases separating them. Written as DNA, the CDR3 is TGTGCCAGTAGTCGGAGGGCAGGGTTAGAGCCCCAGCATTTT. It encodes CASSRRAGLEPQHF.

The DNA of the CDR3 is TGTGCCAGCAGCTTTGAGGACAGGGCTAATGAAAAACTGTTTTTT. Translation: CASSFEDRANEKLFF. V gene TRBV7-6 combines with J gene TRBJ1-4, with TRBD1 matching over 8 bases. This CDR3 spans 15 amino acids. The V gene's germline CDR1 is SGHVS and CDR2 FNYEAQ. V dropped 3 bases and J dropped 3; count of bases not matched to a gene: 3.

CDR3 coding DNA: TGTGCCAGCAGCCCGGGGGGTAGCGGGAGTTCAGATACGCAGTATTTT. Its protein product is CASSPGGSGSSDTQYF. The chain links TRBV27 to TRBJ2-3; TRBD2 agrees at 9 bases. Germline V lookup: CDR1 MNHEY, CDR2 SMNVEV (reference sequence). The CDR3 has 16 amino acids. V was pared by 6 bases and J by 4 bases, with 11 bases of the junction left unmatched.

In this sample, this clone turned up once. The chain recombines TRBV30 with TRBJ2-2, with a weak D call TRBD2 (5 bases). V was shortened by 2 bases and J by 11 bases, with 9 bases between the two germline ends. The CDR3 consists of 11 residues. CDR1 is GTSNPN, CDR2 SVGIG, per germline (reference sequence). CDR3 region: CAWSLGSELFF. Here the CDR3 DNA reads TGTGCCTGGAGTTTAGGGAGTGAGCTGTTTTTT.

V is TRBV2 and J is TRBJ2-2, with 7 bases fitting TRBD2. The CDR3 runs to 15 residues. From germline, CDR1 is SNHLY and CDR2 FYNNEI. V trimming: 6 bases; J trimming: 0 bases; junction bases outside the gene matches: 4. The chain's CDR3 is CASRRLASNTGELFF. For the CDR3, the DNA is TGTGCCAGCAGACGACTAGCTTCGAACACCGGGGAGCTGTTTTTT.

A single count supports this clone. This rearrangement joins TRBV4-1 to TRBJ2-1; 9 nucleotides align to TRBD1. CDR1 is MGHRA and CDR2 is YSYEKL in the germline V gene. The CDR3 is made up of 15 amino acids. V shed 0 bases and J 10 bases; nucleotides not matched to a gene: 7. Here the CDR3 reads CASSQDKGQGREQFF. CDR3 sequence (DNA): TGCGCCAGCAGCCAAGATAAGGGACAGGGTAGGGAGCAGTTCTTC.

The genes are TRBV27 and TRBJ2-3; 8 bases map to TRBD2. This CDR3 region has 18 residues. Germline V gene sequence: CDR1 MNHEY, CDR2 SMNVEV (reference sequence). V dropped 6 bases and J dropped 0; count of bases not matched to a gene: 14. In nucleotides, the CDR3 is TGTGCCAGCAGCTCTTCCGGGACTAGGGACTTTAGCACAGATACGCAGTATTTT. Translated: CASSSSGTRDFSTDTQYF.

The CDR3 sequence: CASSESGRGTEAFF. The CDR3 DNA reads as TGTGCCAGCAGTGAATCGGGCAGGGGCACTGAAGCTTTCTTT. The rearrangement links TRBV25-1 to TRBJ1-1, with D tentatively TRBD1 (6 bases). Looked up from germline, CDR1 is MGHDK and CDR2 is SYGVNS. Between the trimmed V and J ends, which lost 1 base and 4 bases, there was a span of 10 bases. CDR3 length equals 14 residues.

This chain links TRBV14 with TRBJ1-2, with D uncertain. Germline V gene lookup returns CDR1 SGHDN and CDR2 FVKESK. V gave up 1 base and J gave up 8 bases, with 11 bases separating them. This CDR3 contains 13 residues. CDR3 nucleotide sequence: TGTGCCAGCAGCCAAGGTACCTCGGGGGGCTACACCTTC. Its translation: CASSQGTSGGYTF. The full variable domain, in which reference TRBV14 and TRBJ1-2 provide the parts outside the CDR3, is EAGVTQFPSHSVIEKGQTVTLRCDPISGHDNLYWYRRVMGKEIKFLLHFVKESKQDESGMPNNRFLAERTGGTYSTLKVQPAELEDSGVYFCASSQGTSGGYTFGSGTRLTVV.

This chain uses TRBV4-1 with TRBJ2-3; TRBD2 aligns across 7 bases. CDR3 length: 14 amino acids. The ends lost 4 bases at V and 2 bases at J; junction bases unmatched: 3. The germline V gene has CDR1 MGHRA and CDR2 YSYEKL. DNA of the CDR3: TGCGCCAGCAGCCTGGGGACTAACACAGATACGCAGTATTTT. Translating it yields CASSLGTNTDTQYF.

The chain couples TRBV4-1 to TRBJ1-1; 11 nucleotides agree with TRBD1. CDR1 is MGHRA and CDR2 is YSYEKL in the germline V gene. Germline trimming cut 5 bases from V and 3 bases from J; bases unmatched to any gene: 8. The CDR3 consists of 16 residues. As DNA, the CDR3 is TGCGCCAGCAGCGCCCGGGACAGGGGGTATGACACTGAAGCTTTCTTT. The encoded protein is CASSARDRGYDTEAFF.

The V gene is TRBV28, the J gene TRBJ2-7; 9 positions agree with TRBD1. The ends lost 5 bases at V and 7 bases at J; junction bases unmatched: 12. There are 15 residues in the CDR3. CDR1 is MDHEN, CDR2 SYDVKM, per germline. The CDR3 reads CASSPGSQGAWEQYF. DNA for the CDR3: TGTGCCAGCAGTCCGGGATCACAGGGGGCGTGGGAGCAGTACTTC.

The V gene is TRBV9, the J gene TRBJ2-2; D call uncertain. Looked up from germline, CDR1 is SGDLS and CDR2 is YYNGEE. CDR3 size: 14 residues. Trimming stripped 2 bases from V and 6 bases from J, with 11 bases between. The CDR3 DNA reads TGTGCCAGCAGCGTCAACACAATCCCCGGGGAGCTGTTTTTT. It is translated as CASSVNTIPGELFF.

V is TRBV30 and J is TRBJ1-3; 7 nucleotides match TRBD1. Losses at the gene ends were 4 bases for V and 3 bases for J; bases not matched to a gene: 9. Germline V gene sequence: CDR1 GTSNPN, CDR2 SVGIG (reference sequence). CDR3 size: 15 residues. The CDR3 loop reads CAWIGGRGFGNTIYF. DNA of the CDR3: TGTGCCTGGATTGGGGGCAGGGGGTTTGGAAACACCATATATTTT.

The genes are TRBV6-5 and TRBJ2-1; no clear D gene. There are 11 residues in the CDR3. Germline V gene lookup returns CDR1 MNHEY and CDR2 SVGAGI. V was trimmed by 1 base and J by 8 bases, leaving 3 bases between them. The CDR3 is CASSYFDEQFF. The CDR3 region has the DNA TGTGCCAGCAGTTACTTCGATGAGCAGTTCTTC.

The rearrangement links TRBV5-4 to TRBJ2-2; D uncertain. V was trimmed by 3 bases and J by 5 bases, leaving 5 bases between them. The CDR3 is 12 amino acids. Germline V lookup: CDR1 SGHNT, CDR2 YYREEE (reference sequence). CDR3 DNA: TGTGCCAGCAGCTCGTATACCGGGGAGCTGTTTTTT. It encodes CASSSYTGELFF.

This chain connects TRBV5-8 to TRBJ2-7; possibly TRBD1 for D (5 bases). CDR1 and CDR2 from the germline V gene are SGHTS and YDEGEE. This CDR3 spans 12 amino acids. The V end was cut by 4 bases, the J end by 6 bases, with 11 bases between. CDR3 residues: CASSRNRREQYF. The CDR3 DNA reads TGTGCCAGCAGCCGCAACAGGCGCGAGCAGTACTTC.

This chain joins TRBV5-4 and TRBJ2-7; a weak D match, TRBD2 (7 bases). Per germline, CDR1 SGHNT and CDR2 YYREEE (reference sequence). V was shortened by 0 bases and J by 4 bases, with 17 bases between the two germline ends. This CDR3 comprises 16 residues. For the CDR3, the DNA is TGTGCCAGCAGCTTGGGGGGGGGCCCCAAGAATTACGAGCAGTACTTC. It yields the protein CASSLGGGPKNYEQYF.

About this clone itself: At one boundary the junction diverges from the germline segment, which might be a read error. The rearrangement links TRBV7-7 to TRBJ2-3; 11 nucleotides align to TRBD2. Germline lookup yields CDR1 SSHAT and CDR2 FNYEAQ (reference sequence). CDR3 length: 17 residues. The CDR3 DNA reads TGTGCTAGCAGCTTAGTCCCTAGCGGGAGGAGCACAGATACGCAGTATTTT. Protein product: CASSLVPSGRSTDTQYF.

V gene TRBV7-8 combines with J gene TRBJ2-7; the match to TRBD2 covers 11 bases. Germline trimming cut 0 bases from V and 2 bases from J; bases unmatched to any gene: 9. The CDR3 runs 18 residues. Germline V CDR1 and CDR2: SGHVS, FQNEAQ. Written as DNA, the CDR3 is TGTGCCAGCAGCTTAGCGCCGGGGATAGCGGGAGGGCCCTACGAGCAGTACTTC. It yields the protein CASSLAPGIAGGPYEQYF.

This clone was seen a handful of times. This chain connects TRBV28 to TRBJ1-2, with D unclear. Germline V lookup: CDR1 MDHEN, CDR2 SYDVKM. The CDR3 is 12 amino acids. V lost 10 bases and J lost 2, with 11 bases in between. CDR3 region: CATQSYNYGYTF. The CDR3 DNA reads TGTGCCACCCAATCCTACAACTATGGCTACACCTTC.

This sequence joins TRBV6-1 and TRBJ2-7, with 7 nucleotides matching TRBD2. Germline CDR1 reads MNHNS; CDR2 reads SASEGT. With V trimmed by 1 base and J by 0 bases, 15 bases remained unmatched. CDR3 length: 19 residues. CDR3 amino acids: CASSEGGGPRLTLSYEQYF. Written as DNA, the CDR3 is TGTGCCAGCAGTGAAGGGGGGGGTCCGCGCCTAACACTCTCCTACGAGCAGTACTTC.

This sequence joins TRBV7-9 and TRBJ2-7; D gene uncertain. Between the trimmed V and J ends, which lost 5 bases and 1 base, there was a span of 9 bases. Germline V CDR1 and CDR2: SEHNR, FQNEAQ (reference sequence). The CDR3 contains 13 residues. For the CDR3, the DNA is TGTGCCAGCAGCCCCCGCGAGTCCTACGAGCAGTACTTC. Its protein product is CASSPRESYEQYF.

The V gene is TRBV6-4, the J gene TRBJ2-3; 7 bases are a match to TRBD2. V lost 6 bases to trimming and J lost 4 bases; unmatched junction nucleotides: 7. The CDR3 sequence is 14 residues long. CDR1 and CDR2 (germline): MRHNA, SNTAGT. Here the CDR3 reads CASRREGPPDTQYF. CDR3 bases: TGTGCCAGCAGGAGGGAGGGCCCCCCAGATACGCAGTATTTT.

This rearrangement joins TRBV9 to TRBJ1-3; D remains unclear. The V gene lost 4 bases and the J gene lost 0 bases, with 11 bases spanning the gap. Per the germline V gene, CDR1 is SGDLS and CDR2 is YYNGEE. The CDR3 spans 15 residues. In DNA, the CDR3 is TGTGCCAGCAGCCCACAGCTCAACTCTGGAAACACCATATATTTT. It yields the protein CASSPQLNSGNTIYF.

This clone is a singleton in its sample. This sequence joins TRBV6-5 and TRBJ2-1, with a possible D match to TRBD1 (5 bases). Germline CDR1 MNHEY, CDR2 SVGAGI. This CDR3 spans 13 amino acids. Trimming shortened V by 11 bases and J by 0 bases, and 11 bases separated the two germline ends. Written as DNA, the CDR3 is TGTGCCTCAAGGGGAAACTCCTACAATGAGCAGTTCTTC. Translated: CASRGNSYNEQFF.

The CDR3 DNA is TGTGCCAGCACCGCCATTGGGGGGGGCAGGGGGCGTTCGAATACGCAGTATTTT. Its protein is CASTAIGGGRGRSNTQYF. The gene calls are TRBV28 and TRBJ2-3, with a tentative D call TRBD1 (8 bases). V was trimmed by 7 bases and J by 7 bases, leaving 30 bases between them. The CDR3 covers 18 residues. CDR1 MDHEN and CDR2 SYDVKM come from the germline V gene.